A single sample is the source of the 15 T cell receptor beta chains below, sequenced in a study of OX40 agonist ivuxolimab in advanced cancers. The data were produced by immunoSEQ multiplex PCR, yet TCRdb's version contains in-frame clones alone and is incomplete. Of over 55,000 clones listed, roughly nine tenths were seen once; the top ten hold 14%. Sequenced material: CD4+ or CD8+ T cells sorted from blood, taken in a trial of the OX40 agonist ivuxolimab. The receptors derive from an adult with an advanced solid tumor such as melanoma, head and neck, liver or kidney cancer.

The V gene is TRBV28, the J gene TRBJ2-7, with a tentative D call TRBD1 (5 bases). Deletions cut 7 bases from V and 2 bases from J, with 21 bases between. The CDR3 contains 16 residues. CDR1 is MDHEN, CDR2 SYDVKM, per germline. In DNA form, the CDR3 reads TGTGCCAGCACCACACGAGTCAACAGGAGAACCTACGAGCAGTACTTC. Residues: CASTTRVNRRTYEQYF.

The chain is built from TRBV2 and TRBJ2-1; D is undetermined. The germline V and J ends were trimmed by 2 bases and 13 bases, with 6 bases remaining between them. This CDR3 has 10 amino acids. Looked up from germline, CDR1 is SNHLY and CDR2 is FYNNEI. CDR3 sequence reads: CASSEPHQFF. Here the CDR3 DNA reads TGTGCCAGCAGTGAACCCCACCAGTTCTTC.

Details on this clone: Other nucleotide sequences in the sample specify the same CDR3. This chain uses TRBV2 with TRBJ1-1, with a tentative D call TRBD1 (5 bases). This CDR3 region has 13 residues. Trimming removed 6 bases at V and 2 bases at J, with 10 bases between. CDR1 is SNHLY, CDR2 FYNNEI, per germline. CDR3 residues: CASRWRTNTEAFF. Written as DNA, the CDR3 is TGTGCCAGCAGGTGGCGGACAAACACTGAAGCTTTCTTT.

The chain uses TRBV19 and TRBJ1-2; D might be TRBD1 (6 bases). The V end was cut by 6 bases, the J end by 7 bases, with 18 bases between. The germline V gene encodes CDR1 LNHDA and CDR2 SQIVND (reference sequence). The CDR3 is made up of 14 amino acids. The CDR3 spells CASSTPQGRSGYTF. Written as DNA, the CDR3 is TGTGCCAGTAGCACGCCACAGGGAAGGAGTGGCTACACCTTC.

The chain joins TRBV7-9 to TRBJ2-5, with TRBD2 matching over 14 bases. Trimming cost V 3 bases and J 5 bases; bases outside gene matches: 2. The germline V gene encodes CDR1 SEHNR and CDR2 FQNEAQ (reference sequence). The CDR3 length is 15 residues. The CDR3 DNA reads TGTGCCAGCAGCTTGGGACTAGCGGGAGTTGAGACCCAGTACTTC. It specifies CASSLGLAGVETQYF.

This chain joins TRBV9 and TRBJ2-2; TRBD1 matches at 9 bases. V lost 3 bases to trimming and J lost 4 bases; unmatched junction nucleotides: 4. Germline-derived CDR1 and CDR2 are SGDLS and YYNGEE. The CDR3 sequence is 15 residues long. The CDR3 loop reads CASSADRGSTGELFF. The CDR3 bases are TGTGCCAGCAGCGCCGACAGGGGGAGCACCGGGGAGCTGTTTTTT. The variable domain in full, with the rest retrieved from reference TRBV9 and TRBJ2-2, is DSGVTQTPKHLITATGQRVTLRCSPRSGDLSVYWYQQSLDQGLQFLIQYYNGEERAKGNILERFSAQQFPDLHSELNLSSLELGDSALYFCASSADRGSTGELFFGEGSRLTVL.

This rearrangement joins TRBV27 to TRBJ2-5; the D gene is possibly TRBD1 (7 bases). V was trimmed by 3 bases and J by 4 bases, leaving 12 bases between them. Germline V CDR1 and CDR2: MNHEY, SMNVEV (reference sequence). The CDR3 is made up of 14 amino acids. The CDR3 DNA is TGTGCCAGCAGTTTTTGGCGGGACAGAGAGACCCAGTACTTC. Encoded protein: CASSFWRDRETQYF.

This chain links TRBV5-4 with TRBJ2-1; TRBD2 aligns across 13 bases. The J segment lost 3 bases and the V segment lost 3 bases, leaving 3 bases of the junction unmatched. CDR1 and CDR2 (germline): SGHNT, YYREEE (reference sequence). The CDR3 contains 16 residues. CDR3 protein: CASSWGTSGNYNEQFF. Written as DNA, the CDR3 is TGTGCCAGCAGCTGGGGGACTAGCGGGAACTACAATGAGCAGTTCTTC. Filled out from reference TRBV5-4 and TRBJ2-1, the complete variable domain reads ETGVTQSPTHLIKTRGQQVTLRCSSQSGHNTVSWYQQALGQGPQFIFQYYREEENGRGNFPPRFSGLQFPNYSSELNVNALELDDSALYLCASSWGTSGNYNEQFFGPGTRLTVL.

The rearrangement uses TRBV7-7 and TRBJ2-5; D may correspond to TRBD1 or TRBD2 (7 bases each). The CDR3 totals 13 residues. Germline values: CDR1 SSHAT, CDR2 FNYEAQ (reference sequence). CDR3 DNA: TGTGCTAGCGGGCGGGACAGCCAAGAGACCCAGTACTTC. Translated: CASGRDSQETQYF.

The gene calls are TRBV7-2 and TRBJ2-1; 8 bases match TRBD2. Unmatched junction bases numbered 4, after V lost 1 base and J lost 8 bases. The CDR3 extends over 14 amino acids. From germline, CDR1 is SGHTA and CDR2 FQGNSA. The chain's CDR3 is CASSLDGRGDEQFF. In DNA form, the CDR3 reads TGTGCCAGCAGCTTAGACGGGAGGGGCGATGAGCAGTTCTTC.

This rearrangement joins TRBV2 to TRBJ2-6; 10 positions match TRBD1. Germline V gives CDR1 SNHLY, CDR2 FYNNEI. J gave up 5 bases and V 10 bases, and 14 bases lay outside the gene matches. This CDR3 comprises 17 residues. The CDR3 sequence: CAIGPGQGFRRANVLTF. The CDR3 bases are TGTGCCATCGGACCGGGACAGGGGTTTCGGAGGGCCAACGTCCTGACTTTC. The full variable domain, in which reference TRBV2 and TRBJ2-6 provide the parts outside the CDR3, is EPEVTQTPSHQVTQMGQEVILRCVPISNHLYFYWYRQILGQKVEFLVSFYNNEISEKSEIFDDQFSVERPDGSNFTLKIRSTKLEDSAMYFCAIGPGQGFRRANVLTFGAGSRLTVL.

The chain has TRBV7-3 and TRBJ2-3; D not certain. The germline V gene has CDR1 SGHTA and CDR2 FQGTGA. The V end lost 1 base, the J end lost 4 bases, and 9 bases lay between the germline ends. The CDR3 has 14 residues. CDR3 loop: CASSLRGGADTQYF. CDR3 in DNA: TGTGCCAGCAGCTTAAGAGGCGGCGCAGATACGCAGTATTTT.

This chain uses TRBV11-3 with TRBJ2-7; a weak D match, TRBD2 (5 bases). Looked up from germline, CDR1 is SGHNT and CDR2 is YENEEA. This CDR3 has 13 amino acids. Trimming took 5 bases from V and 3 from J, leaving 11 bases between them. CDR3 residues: CASSPDGNYEQYF. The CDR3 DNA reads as TGTGCCAGCAGCCCGGACGGGAACTACGAGCAGTACTTC.

The chain's CDR3 is CASSYGGGDYGYTF. CDR3 coding DNA: TGTGCCAGCAGTTACGGGGGTGGAGACTATGGCTACACCTTC. This chain uses TRBV6-5 with TRBJ1-2; possible D gene TRBD1, 5 bases. The CDR3 loop spans 14 amino acids. Between the trimmed V and J ends, which lost 2 bases and 3 bases, there was a span of 10 bases. Germline CDR1 is MNHEY and CDR2 is SVGAGI.

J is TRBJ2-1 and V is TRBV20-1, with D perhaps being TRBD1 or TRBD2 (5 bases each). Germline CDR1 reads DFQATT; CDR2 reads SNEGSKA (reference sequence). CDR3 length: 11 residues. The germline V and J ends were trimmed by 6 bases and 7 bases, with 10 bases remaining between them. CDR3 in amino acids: CSARGQNEQFF. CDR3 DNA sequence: TGCAGTGCACGGGGCCAAAATGAGCAGTTCTTC.